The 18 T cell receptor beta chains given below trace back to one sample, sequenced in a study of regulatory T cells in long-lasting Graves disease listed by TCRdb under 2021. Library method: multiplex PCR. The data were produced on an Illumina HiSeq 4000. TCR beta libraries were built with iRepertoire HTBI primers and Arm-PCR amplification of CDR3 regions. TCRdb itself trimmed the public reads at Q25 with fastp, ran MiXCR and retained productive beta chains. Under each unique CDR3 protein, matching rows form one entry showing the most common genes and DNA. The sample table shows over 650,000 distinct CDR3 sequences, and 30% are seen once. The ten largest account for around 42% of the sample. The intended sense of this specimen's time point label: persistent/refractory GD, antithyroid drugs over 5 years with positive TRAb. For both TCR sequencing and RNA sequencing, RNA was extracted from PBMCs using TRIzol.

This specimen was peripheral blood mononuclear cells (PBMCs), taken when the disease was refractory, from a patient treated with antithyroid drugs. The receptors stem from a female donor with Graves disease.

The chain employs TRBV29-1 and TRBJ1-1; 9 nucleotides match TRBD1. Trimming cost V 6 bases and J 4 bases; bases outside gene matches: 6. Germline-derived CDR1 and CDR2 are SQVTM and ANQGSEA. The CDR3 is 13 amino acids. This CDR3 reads CSVKQGAGTEAFF. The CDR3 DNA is TGCAGCGTCAAACAGGGGGCAGGCACTGAAGCTTTCTTT.

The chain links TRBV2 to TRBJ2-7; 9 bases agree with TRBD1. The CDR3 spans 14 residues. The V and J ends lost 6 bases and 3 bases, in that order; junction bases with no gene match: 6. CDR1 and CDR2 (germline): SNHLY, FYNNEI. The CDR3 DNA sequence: TGTGCCAGCAGGGATGACAGGGGGGTCTACGAGCAGTACTTC. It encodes CASRDDRGVYEQYF.

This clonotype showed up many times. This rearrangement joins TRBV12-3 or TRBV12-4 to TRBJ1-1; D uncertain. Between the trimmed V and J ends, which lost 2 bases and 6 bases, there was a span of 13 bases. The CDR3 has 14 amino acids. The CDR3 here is CASSLWRRIPEAFF. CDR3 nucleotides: TGTGCCAGCAGTTTATGGCGTAGGATACCTGAAGCTTTCTTT.

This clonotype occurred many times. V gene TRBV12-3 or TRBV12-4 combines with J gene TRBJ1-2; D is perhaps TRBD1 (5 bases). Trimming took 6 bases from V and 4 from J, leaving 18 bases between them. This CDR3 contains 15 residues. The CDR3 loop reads CASSPGGRTTYGYTF. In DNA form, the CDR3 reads TGTGCCAGCAGCCCGGGGGGGAGGACGACCTATGGCTACACCTTC.

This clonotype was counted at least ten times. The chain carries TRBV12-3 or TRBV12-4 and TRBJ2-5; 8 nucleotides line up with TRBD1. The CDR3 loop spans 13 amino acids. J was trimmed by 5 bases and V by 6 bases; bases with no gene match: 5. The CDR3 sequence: CASSVDRGETQYF. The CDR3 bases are TGTGCCAGCAGCGTAGACAGGGGTGAGACCCAGTACTTC.

The CDR3 sequence is CASSLPPTSGTDTQYF. The CDR3 DNA reads TGTGCCAGCAGCCTCCCCCCGACTAGCGGGACAGATACGCAGTATTTT. The rearrangement joins TRBV7-3 to TRBJ2-3; 10 bases align to TRBD2. From germline, CDR1 is SGHTA and CDR2 FQGTGA. The CDR3 is 16 residues long. Trimming took 5 bases from V and 3 from J; bases not matched to a gene: 8.

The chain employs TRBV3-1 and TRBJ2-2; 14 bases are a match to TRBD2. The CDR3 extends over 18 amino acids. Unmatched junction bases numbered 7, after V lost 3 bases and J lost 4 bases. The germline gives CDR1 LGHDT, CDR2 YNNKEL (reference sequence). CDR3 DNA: TGTGCCAGCAGCCAGTTGGGACTAGCGGGAGTGGGCACCGGGGAGCTGTTTTTT. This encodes CASSQLGLAGVGTGELFF. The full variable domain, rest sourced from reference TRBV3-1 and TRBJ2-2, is DTAVSQTPKYLVTQMGNDKSIKCEQNLGHDTMYWYKQDSKKFLKIMFSYNNKELIINETVPNRFSPKSPDKAHLNLHINSLELGDSAVYFCASSQLGLAGVGTGELFFGEGSRLTVL.

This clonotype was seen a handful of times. The CDR3 DNA follows: TGTGCCAGCAGTACAGGGATCTCTGGGGCCAACGTCCTGACTTTC. As protein: CASSTGISGANVLTF. The rearrangement uses TRBV6-2 or TRBV6-3 and TRBJ2-6, with a weak D call TRBD1 (6 bases). V was pared by 5 bases and J by 0 bases, with 8 bases between. The germline gives CDR1 MNHEY, CDR2 SVGEGT. The CDR3 sequence is 15 residues long.

The CDR3 here is CASSLDRVQETQYF. CDR3 nucleotides: TGTGCCAGCAGTTTGGACAGGGTGCAAGAGACCCAGTACTTC. The V and J genes are TRBV12-3 or TRBV12-4 and TRBJ2-5; 8 bases match TRBD1. V was clipped by 3 bases and J by 2 bases; unmatched bases: 2. The CDR3 covers 14 residues.

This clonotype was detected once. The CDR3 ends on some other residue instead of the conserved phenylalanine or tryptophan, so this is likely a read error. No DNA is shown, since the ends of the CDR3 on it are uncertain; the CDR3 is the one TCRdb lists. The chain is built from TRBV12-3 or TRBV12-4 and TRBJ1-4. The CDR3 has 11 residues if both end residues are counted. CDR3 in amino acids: CASRIQEKLLL.

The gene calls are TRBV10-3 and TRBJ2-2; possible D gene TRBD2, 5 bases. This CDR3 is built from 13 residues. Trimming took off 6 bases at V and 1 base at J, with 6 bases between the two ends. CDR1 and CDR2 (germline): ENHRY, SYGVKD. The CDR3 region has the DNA TGTGCCATCAGCGGACTGAACACCGGGGAGCTGTTTTTT. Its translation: CAISGLNTGELFF.

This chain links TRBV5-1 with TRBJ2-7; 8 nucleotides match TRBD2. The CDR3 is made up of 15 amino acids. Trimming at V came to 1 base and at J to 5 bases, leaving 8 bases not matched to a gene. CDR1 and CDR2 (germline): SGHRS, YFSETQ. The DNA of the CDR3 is TGCGCCAGCAGCTTGCGCTTAGCGGGAACCCACGAGCAGTACTTC. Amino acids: CASSLRLAGTHEQYF.

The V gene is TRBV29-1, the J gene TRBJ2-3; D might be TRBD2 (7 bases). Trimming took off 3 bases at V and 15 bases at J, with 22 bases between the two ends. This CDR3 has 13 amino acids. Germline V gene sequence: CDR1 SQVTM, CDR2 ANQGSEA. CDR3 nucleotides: TGCAGCGTTGATGGGAGGGACACCACAACGGGTTATTTT. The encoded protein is CSVDGRDTTTGYF.

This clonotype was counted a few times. The CDR3 region has the DNA TGTGCCAGCACCCCCGGGGCAACTAATGAAAAACTGTTTTTT. Protein: CASTPGATNEKLFF. V gene TRBV7-9 combines with J gene TRBJ1-4, with D hard to call. Trimming removed 7 bases from V and 0 bases from J, with 9 bases in between. This CDR3 region has 14 residues. In germline, CDR1 is SEHNR, CDR2 FQNEAQ (reference sequence).

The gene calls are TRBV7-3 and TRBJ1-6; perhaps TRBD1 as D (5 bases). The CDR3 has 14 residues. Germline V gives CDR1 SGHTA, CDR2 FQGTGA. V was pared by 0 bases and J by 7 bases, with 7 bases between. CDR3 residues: CASSLTRQNSPLHF. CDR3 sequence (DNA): TGTGCCAGCAGCTTAACTCGACAGAATTCACCCCTCCACTTT.

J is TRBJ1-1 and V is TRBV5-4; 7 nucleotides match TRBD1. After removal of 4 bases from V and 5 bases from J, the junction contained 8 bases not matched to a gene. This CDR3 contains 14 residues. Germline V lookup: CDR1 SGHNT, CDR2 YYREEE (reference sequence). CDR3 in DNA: TGTGCCAGCAGCAATCAGGGGGATAGGACTGAAGCTTTCTTT. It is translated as CASSNQGDRTEAFF.

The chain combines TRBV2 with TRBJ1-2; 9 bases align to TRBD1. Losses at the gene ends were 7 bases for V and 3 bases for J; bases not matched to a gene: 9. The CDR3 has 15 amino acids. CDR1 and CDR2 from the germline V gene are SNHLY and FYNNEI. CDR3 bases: TGTGCCAGCACCCGTCGGACAGGGGCGGACTATGGCTACACCTTC. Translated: CASTRRTGADYGYTF.

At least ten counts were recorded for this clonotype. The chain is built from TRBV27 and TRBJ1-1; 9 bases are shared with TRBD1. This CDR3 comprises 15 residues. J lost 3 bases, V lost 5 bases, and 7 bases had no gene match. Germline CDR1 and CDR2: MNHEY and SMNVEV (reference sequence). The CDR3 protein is CASSPYRGRDTEAFF. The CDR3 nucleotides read TGTGCCAGCAGTCCTTACAGGGGGCGCGACACTGAAGCTTTCTTT.